This T cell receptor beta chain was identified in a study of T-cell memory formation after mild COVID-19 (dated by TCRdb to the early 2020s). For context, the study as a whole: TCR sequence clusters from the two donors were found to be largely donor specific. Two young, previously healthy adult volunteers, one female and one male, were included in the cohort. In a couple of donors, T-cell clones that expanded and contracted after mild COVID-19 were followed by sequencing TCRalpha and TCRbeta repertoires longitudinally. The paper as a whole reports these results and caveats: Clones contracting from day 15 to 85 had balanced CD4/CD8 phenotypes, while a second wave expanding from day 15 to 37 was biased towards CD4+. Contracting CD4+ clones appeared mostly in the CM and EM memory subsets, whereas CD8+ clones were enriched in EMRA. The study included only a couple of mild cases, and larger cohorts that include severe cases with pre-infection samples were judged to be necessary. Some responding clones were detected in pre-infection memory, suggesting pre-existing cross-reactive memory T cells joined the SARS-CoV-2 response. Whether the second-wave clones peaking on day 37 were SARS-CoV-2 specific was not confirmed.

Data came from an Illumina NovaSeq 6000. Using 5'RACE with constant-segment primers, TCRalpha and TCRbeta cDNA libraries were constructed, with sample barcodes and unique molecular identifiers added in the process. RNA was extracted from every sample with Trizol reagent. Libraries were amplified in two PCR steps, with a second sample barcode and Illumina TruSeq adapters added in the second step. Sequencing of the libraries was done on an Illumina NovaSeq, producing 2 x 150 bp paired-end reads. The paper's data handling went like this. With migec v1.2.7, reads were demultiplexed and then collapsed into UMI-guided consensus sequences. With mixcr v2.1.11, UMI consensuses were aligned to TRA and TRB V and J templates and assembled into clonotypes. Expanded or contracted clonotypes were those called significant by both edgeR and NoisET, with noise models trained on biological replicates. For edgeR calls, a false discovery rate-adjusted p below 0.01 and a log2 fold-change threshold of 1 were applied. PCA with hierarchical clustering of max-normalized trajectories of the 1000 most abundant clonotypes was used as exploratory dynamics analysis. The CD4 or CD8 phenotype of responding clones was assigned using the separately sequenced CD4+ and CD8+ repertoires. TCRdb reran the public reads through fastp at Q25 and MiXCR, keeping productive beta chains. Rows merge per CDR3 protein into single entries with the most common DNA and genes. The V and J calls shown here were made by TCRdb, not taken from the authors' results. Counted in this sample were almost 250,000 distinct CDR3 sequences; 15% to 17% of them appeared once. In total, the top ten clones hold 2% to 2.5% of the sample.

Ficoll-Paque density gradient centrifugation was the method used to isolate PBMCs. The table lists this clonotype with a few counts. Its recognized antigen is unknown. Base qualities are not provided; no much larger clone lies one nucleotide away. From a lookup of the germline V gene, CDR1 and CDR2 are KGHDR and SFDVKD. The CDR3 numbers 13 residues from cysteine through phenylalanine. The read is trimmed to its CDR3 DNA, 39 bases read in frame from base 1. V is cut by 7 bases and J by 9 bases, and the space between the germline ends is 17 bases. The TCR sequence derives from an adult woman who had mild COVID-19 (a few samples of this study predate the infection). The sample titles of this study are shuffled in the database, so cell type and time point are left out; the donor was told from shared clones. The source material was PBMCs or a T cell subset sorted from them (not recorded which). Rearrangement joined TRBV24-1 to TRBJ1-1; the D gene lacks a confident call. The sequence in DNA is TGTGCCACCAGAGGACGGCCCCCGGCCCAAGCTTTCTTT. It translates as CATRGRPPAQAFF.